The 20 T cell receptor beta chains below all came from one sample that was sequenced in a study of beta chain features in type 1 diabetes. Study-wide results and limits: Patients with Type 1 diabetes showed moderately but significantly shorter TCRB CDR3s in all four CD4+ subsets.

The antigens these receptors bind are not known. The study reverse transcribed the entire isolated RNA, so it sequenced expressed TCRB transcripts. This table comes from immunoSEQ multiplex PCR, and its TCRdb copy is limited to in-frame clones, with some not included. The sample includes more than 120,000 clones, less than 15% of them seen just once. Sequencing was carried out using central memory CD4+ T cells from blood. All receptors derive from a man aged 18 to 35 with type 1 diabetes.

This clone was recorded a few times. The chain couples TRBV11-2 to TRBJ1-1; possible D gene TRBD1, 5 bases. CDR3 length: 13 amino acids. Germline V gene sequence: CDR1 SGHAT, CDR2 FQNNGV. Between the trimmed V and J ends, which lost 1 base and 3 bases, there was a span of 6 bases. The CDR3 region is CASSLVGDTEAFF. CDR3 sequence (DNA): TGTGCCAGCAGCTTAGTGGGGGACACTGAAGCTTTCTTT.

The CDR3 nucleotides read TGTGCCAGCAGCCCCGGGCCCATCCCAGAGACCCAGTACTTC. Its protein is CASSPGPIPETQYF. The chain links TRBV7-9 to TRBJ2-5; the D is unclear. This CDR3 comprises 14 residues. The germline V gene encodes CDR1 SEHNR and CDR2 FQNEAQ (reference sequence). The germline V and J ends were trimmed by 5 bases and 4 bases, with 14 bases remaining between them.

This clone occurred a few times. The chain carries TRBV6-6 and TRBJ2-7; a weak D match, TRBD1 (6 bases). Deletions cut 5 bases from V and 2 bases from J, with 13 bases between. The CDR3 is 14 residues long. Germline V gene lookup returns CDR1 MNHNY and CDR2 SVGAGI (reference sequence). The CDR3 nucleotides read TGTGCCAGCAGTGACACGACAGGCACCTACGAGCAGTACTTC. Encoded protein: CASSDTTGTYEQYF.

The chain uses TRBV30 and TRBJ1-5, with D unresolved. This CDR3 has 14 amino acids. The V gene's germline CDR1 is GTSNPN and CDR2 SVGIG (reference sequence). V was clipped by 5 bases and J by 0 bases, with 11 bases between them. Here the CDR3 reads CAWSGGSSNQPQHF. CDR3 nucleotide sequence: TGTGCCTGGTCCGGTGGCAGTAGCAATCAGCCCCAGCATTTT.

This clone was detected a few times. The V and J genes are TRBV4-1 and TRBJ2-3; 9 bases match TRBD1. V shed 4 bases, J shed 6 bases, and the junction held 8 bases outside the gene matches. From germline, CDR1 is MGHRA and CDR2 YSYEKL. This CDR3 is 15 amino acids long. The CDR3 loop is CASSLGGTGQDTQYF. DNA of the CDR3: TGCGCCAGCAGCCTAGGAGGGACAGGGCAGGATACGCAGTATTTT.

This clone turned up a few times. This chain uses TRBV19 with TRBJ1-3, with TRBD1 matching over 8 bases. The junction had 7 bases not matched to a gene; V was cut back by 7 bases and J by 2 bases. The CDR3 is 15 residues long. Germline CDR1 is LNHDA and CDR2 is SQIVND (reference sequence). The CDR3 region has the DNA TGTGCCAGTACCAAGACAGGGGTACCTGGAAACACCATATATTTT. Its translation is CASTKTGVPGNTIYF.

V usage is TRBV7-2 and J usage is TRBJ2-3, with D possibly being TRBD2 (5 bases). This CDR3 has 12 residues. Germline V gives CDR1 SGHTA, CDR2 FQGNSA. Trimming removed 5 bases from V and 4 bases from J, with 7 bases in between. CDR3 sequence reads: CASSVLADTQYF. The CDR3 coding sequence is TGTGCCAGCAGCGTACTAGCAGATACGCAGTATTTT. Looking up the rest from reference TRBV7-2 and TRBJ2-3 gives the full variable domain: GAGVSQSPSNKVTEKGKDVELRCDPISGHTALYWYRQSLGQGLEFLIYFQGNSAPDKSGLPSDRFSAERTGGSVSTLTIQRTQQEDSAVYLCASSVLADTQYFGPGTRLTVL.

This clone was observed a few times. In DNA, the CDR3 is TGTGCCTGGAACCAGTATGGGACAGGGAATAGCAATCAGCCCCAGCATTTT. This gives the protein CAWNQYGTGNSNQPQHF. The rearrangement uses TRBV30 and TRBJ1-5; 9 positions agree with TRBD1. This CDR3 is 17 amino acids long. The J segment lost 0 bases and the V segment lost 4 bases, leaving 10 bases of the junction unmatched. Germline values: CDR1 GTSNPN, CDR2 SVGIG (reference sequence). The full variable domain, completed using reference TRBV30 and TRBJ1-5, is SQTIHQWPATLVQPVGSPLSLECTVEGTSNPNLYWYRQAAGRGLQLLFYSVGIGQISSEVPQNLSASRPQDRQFILSSKKLLLSDSGFYLCAWNQYGTGNSNQPQHFGDGTRLSIL.

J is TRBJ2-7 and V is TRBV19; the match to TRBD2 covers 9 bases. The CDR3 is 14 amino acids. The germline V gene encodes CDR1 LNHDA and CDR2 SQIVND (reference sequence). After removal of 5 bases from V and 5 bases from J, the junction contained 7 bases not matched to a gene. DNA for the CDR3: TGTGCCAGTAGTGGGACTAGCATCACCCACGAGCAGTACTTC. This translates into CASSGTSITHEQYF.

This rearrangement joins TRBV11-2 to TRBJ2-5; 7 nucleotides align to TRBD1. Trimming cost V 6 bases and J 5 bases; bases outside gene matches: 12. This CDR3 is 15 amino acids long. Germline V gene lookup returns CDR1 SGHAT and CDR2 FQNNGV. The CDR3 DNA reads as TGTGCCAGCAGAAATCTACAGGGGCGAGGGGAGACCCAGTACTTC. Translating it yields CASRNLQGRGETQYF.

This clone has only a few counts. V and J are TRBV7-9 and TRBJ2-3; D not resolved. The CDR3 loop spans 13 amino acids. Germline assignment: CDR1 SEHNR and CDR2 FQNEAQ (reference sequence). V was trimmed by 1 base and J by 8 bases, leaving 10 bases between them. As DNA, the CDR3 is TGTGCCAGCAGCTTAGGGCCCTCCGGTACGCAGTATTTT. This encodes CASSLGPSGTQYF.

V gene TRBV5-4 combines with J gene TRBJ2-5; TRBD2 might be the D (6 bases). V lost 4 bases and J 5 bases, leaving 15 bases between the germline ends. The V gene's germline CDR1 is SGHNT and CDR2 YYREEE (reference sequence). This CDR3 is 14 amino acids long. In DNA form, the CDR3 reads TGTGCCAGCAGCCCCGACGGACTAAAGGAGACCCAGTACTTC. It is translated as CASSPDGLKETQYF.

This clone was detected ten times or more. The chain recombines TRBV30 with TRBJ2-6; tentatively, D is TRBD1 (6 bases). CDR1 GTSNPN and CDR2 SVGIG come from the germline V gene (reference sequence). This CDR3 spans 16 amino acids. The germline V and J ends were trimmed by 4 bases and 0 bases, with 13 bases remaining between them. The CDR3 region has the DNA TGTGCCTGGAATCTGGACAGCACCTCTGGGGCCAACGTCCTGACTTTC. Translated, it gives CAWNLDSTSGANVLTF. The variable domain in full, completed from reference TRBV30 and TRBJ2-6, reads SQTIHQWPATLVQPVGSPLSLECTVEGTSNPNLYWYRQAAGRGLQLLFYSVGIGQISSEVPQNLSASRPQDRQFILSSKKLLLSDSGFYLCAWNLDSTSGANVLTFGAGSRLTVL.

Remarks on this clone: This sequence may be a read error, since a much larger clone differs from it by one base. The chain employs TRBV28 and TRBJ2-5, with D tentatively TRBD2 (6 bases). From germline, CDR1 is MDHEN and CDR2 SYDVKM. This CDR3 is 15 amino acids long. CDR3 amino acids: CARSPPGWGEETQYF. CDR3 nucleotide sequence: TGTGCCCGCAGCCCCCCCGGGTGGGGGGAAGAGACCCAGTACTTC.

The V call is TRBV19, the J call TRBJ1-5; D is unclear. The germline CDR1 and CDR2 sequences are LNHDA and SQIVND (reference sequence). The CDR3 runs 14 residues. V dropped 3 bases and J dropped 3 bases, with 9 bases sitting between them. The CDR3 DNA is TGTGCCAGTAGTATGGGCCAGAACAATCAGCCCCAGCATTTT. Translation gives CASSMGQNNQPQHF.

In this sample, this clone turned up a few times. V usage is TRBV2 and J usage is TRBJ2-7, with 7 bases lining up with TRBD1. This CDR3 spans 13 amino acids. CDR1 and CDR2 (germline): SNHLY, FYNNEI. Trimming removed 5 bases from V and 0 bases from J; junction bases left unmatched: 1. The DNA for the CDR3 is TGTGCCAGCAGTAGGGACAGCTCCTACGAGCAGTACTTC. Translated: CASSRDSSYEQYF.

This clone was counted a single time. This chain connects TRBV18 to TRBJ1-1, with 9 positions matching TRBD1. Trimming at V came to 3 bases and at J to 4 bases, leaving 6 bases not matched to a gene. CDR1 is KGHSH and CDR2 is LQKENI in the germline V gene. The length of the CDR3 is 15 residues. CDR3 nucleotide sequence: TGTGCCAGCTCACCGCGGACAGGGGTGGGCACTGAAGCTTTCTTT. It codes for CASSPRTGVGTEAFF.

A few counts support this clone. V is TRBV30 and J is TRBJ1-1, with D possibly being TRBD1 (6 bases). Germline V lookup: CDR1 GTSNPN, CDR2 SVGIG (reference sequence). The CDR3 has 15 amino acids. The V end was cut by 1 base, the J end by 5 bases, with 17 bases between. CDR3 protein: CAWSGDVQGYTEAFF. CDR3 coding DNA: TGTGCCTGGAGTGGAGACGTACAGGGCTATACTGAAGCTTTCTTT.

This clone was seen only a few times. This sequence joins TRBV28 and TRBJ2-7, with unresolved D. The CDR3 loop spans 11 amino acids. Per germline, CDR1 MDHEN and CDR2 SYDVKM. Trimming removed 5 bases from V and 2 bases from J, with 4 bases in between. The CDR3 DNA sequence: TGTGCCAGCAGTGCCCCCTACGAGCAGTACTTC. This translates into CASSAPYEQYF.

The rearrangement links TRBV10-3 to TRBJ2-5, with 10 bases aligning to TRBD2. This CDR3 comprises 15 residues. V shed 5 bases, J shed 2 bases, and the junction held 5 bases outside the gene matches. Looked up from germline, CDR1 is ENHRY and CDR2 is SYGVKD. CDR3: CAISTSGAEQETQYF. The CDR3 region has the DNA TGTGCCATCAGTACTAGCGGGGCCGAGCAAGAGACCCAGTACTTC.